These 3 T cell receptor beta chains share one sample of origin, sequenced in a study of blood T cell dynamics during melanoma immunotherapy. Time point described: week 3, after first cycle of checkpoint inhibitor. The table came from immunoSEQ multiplex PCR; TCRdb's copy has only in-frame clones and leaves some out. Of about 8,000 clones listed, roughly 77% were seen once; the top ten hold about 14%. Sequences were derived from blood, sampled from a patient treated with checkpoint blockade. These receptors originate from a human donor with melanoma.

The genes are TRBV5-4 and TRBJ1-1, with no clear D. Between the trimmed V and J ends, which lost 0 bases and 1 base, there was a span of 4 bases. Germline CDR1 and CDR2: SGHNT and YYREEE (reference sequence). The CDR3 contains 13 residues. The CDR3 protein is CASSLGRNTEAFF. The CDR3 DNA reads TGTGCCAGCAGCTTGGGTCGGAACACTGAAGCTTTCTTT. Full variable domain (outside the CDR3, taken from reference TRBV5-4 and TRBJ1-1): ETGVTQSPTHLIKTRGQQVTLRCSSQSGHNTVSWYQQALGQGPQFIFQYYREEENGRGNFPPRFSGLQFPNYSSELNVNALELDDSALYLCASSLGRNTEAFFGQGTRLTVV.

The chain has TRBV29-1 and TRBJ1-5, with D maybe TRBD1 (6 bases). Germline V gives CDR1 SQVTM, CDR2 ANQGSEA. This CDR3 has 15 residues. V lost 6 bases and J 0 bases, leaving 15 bases between the germline ends. The CDR3, as DNA: TGCAGCGTGACAACAGGGTCTAATAGCAATCAGCCCCAGCATTTT. It specifies CSVTTGSNSNQPQHF.

The chain links TRBV28 to TRBJ2-3, with D unclear. The CDR3 has 13 amino acids. V lost 3 bases and J 4 bases, leaving 8 bases between the germline ends. Germline CDR1 MDHEN, CDR2 SYDVKM. The CDR3 is CASSFGVADTQYF. The CDR3, as DNA: TGTGCCAGCAGTTTTGGAGTTGCAGATACGCAGTATTTT.